This TCR beta chain was profiled in a study of T cells after somatic rescue of genetic block. CDR3 length: 14 residues. Germline V gene lookup returns CDR1 LNHNV and CDR2 YYDKDF (reference sequence). The V gene lost 4 bases and the J gene lost 3 bases, with 13 bases spanning the gap. The method was immunoSEQ multiplex PCR; TCRdb's version includes in-frame clones alone and lacks a portion of them. The data contain around 100,000 clones, approximately 90% of them seen just once; the ten biggest clones take up approximately 1.3%. The source of this sequence is a young woman. The specimen sequenced was peripheral blood mononuclear cells (PBMCs). The V gene is TRBV15, the J gene TRBJ2-7, with no clear D. The CDR3 nucleotides read TGTGCCACCAGCATAGTACTTTCGGACTACGAGCAGTACTTC. Protein sequence: CATSIVLSDYEQYF. Together with reference TRBV15 and TRBJ2-7, the CDR3 gives the full variable domain: DAMVIQNPRYQVTQFGKPVTLSCSQTLNHNVMYWYQQKSSQAPKLLFHYYDKDFNNEADTPDNFQSRRPNTSFCFLDIRSPGLGDTAMYLCATSIVLSDYEQYFGPGTRLTVT.